This TCR beta chain was sequenced for a study of blood T cell repertoires in COVID-19 (dated by TCRdb to the early 2020s). Study-level background: The collaborator samples originated in the United States, Italy and Spain and spanned the acute and convalescent phases of COVID-19. The material from the prospective study consisted of cDNA or gDNA derived from T cells, B-cell-depleted T cells, or PBMCs. Deeply sampled blood TCRbeta repertoires from subjects exposed to, actively infected with, or recovered from COVID-19 were included in the dataset. The repertoires were made available in a free public database intended to serve as a resource for research on the immune response to SARS-CoV-2. The samples were drawn from two sources: the first 160 participants of the ongoing ImmuneRACE study, and 1,000 to 1,500 subjects contributed by 6 global collaborators. The sample metadata nearly always contained a de-identified subject ID, COVID-19 status, age in years and sex. Where available, HLA class I and class II types were obtained from metadata supplied by the sample provider rather than from assay-based typing.

TCRbeta CDR3 regions were amplified from genomic DNA by means of the immunoSEQ Assay, a bias-controlled multiplex PCR. On the authors' methods: Within the assay, amplification of reference gene primers was used to estimate how many nucleated cells each sample contained. To quantify the absolute abundance of each unique TCRbeta CDR3 rearrangement, sequence reads were collapsed and filtered. Productive Simpson clonality was computed per sample as the square root of Simpson's diversity index over productive rearrangements. TCRdb limited this immuneACCESS table to in-frame rearrangements with V and J called. A share of clones is missing; checked studies link under half to unresolved V genes, and the rest is unexplained. V and J calls and clone size follow that table, whereas D and trimming were derived from the DNA. This sample gives approximately 250,000 clones in total; roughly 88% of them show up just once. The ten biggest clones cover around 6% of the sample.

In Seattle, one collaborating source enrolled patients while the infection was active and tracked those patients longitudinally over the course of disease. Each collaborating institution followed its own protocols to collect whole blood in K2EDTA tubes. For TCRbeta analysis, collaborators shipped samples as frozen whole blood, isolated PBMCs, or DNA extracted from either of those sample types. Sequences SGHRS (CDR1) and YFSETQ (CDR2) are obtained from the germline V gene. CDR3 length: 14 amino acids, cysteine to phenylalanine. The DNA shown is the 42-base CDR3, in frame from base 1. Germline trimming amounts to 4 bases on V and 7 bases on J, with 3 as the count of junction bases outside the gene matches. Points on this clone: Its antigen remains undetermined. Base qualities are not recorded, but no much larger clone differs from it by a single base.

Points the paper makes about the study in general: The quantity of clinical and demographic metadata differed by source and by participant and was supplied without curation.

The sequenced material came from peripheral blood. The receptor was derived from an elderly woman with COVID-19, enrolled during active disease. The sequence joins TRBV5-1 to TRBJ2-1, and TRBD2 matches 12 of the central bases. The DNA sequence is given as TGCGCCAGCAGCCTCGGACTAGCGGGGAATGAGCAGTTCTTC. This yields the protein CASSLGLAGNEQFF.